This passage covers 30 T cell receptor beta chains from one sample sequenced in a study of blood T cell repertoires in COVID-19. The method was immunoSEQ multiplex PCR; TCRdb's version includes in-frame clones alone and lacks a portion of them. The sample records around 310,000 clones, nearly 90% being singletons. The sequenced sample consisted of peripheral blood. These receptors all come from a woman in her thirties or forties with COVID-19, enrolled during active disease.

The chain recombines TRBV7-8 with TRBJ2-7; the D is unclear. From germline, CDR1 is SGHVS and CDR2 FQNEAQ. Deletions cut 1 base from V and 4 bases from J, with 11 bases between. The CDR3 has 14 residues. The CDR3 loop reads CASSLDIVLYEQYF. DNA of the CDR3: TGTGCCAGCAGCTTAGATATAGTATTATACGAGCAGTACTTC.

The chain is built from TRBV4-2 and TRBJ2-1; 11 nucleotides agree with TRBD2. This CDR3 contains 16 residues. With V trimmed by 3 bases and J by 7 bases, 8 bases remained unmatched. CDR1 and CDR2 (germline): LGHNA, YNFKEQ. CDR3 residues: CASSQDLAGGSNEQFF. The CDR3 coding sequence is TGTGCCAGCAGCCAGGATCTAGCGGGGGGTTCTAATGAGCAGTTCTTC.

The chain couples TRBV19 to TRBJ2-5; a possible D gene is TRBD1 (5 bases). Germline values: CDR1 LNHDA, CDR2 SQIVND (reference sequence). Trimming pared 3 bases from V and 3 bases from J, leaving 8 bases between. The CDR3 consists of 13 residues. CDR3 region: CASSIPREETQYF. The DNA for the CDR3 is TGTGCCAGTAGTATTCCCAGGGAAGAGACCCAGTACTTC.

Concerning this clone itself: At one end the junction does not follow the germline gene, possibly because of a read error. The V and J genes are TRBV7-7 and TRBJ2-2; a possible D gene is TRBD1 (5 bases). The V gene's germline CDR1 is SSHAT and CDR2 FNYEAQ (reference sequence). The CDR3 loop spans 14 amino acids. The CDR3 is CASSLGRGQGELFF. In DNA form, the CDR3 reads TGTGCTAGCAGCTTAGGAAGGGGTCAGGGGGAGCTGTTTTTT. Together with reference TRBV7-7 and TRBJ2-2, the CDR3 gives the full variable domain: GAGVSQSPRYKVTKRGQDVTLRCDPISSHATLYWYQQALGQGPEFLTYFNYEAQPDKSGLPSDRFSAERPEGSISTLTIQRTEQRDSAMYRCASSLGRGQGELFFGEGSRLTVL.

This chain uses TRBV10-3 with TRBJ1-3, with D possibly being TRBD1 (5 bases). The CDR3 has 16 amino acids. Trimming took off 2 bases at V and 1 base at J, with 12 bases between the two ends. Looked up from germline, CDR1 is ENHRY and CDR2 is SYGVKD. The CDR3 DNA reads TGTGCCATCAGTGAGCTTGTTACAGGTTCTGGAAACACCATATATTTT. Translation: CAISELVTGSGNTIYF.

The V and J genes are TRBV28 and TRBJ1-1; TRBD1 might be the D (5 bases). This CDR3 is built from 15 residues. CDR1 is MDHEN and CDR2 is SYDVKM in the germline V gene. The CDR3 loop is CAPGREWDLNTEAFF. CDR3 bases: TGTGCTCCGGGGAGGGAGTGGGACCTTAACACTGAAGCTTTCTTT.

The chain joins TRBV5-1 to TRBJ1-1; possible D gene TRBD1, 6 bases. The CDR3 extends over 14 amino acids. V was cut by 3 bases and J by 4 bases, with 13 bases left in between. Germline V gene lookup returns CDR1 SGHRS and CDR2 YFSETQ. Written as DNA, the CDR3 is TGCGCCAGCAGCTCCCGAACAGGGAGCACTGAAGCTTTCTTT. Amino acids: CASSSRTGSTEAFF.

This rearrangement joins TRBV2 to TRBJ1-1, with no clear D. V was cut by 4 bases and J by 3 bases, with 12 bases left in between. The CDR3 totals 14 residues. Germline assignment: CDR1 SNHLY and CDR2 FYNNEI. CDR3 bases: TGTGCCAGCAGTGGTGAAGAGGGCTACACTGAAGCTTTCTTT. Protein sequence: CASSGEEGYTEAFF.

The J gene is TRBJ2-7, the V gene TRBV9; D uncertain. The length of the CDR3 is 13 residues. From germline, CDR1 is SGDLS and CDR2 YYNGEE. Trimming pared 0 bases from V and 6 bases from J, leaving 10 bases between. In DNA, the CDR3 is TGTGCCAGCAGCGTAGAATCTAGACGCGAGCAGTACTTC. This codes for CASSVESRREQYF.

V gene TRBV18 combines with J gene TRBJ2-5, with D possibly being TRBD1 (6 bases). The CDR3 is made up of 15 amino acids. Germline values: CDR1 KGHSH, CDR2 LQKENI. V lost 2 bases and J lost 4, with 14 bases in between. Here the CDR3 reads CASSPTTGFGETQYF. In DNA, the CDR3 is TGTGCCAGCTCACCAACGACAGGCTTTGGAGAGACCCAGTACTTC.

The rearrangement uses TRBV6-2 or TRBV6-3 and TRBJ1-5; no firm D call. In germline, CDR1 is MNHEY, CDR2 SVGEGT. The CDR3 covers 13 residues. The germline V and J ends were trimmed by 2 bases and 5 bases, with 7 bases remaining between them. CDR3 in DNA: TGTGCCAGCAGTTACCCGGGAGATCAGCCCCAGCATTTT. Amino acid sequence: CASSYPGDQPQHF.

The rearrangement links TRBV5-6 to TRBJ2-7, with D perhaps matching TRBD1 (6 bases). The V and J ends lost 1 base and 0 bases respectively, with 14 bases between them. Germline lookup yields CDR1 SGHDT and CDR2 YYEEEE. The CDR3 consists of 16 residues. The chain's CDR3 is CASSLLPGQGSYEQYF. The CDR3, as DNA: TGTGCCAGCAGCTTGCTGCCGGGACAAGGCTCCTACGAGCAGTACTTC.

The CDR3, as DNA: TGTGCCAGCAGTCCTAGCGGGGACACCGGGGAGCTGTTTTTT. It specifies CASSPSGDTGELFF. The rearrangement links TRBV7-3 to TRBJ2-2; 9 nucleotides match TRBD2. Germline CDR1 reads SGHTA; CDR2 reads FQGTGA. The V gene end was trimmed by 6 bases and the J gene end by 3 bases; junction bases not matched to a gene: 2. The CDR3 runs to 14 residues.

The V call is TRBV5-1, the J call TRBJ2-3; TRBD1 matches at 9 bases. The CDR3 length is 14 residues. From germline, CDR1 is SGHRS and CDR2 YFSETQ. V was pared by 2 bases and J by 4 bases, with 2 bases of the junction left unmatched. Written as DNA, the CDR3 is TGCGCCAGCAGCTTCGACAGGGGGTCAGATACGCAGTATTTT. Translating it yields CASSFDRGSDTQYF.

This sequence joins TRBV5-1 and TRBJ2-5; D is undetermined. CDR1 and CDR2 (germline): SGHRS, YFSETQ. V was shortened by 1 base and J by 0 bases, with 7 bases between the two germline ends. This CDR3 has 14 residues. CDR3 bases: TGCGCCAGCAGCTTGTCCAGGTACCAAGAGACCCAGTACTTC. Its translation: CASSLSRYQETQYF. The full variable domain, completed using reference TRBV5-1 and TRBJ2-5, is KAGVTQTPRYLIKTRGQQVTLSCSPISGHRSVSWYQQTPGQGLQFLFEYFSETQRNKGNFPGRFSGRQFSNSRSEMNVSTLELGDSALYLCASSLSRYQETQYFGPGTRLLVL.

Here the CDR3 DNA reads TGCAGCGCTCTAAGCGGGACTAGCGGTTCCACAGATACGCAGTATTTT. Translating gives CSALSGTSGSTDTQYF. This chain connects TRBV29-1 to TRBJ2-3, with 11 bases fitting TRBD2. CDR3 size: 16 residues. Germline V lookup: CDR1 SQVTM, CDR2 ANQGSEA. V trimming: 7 bases; J trimming: 2 bases; junction bases outside the gene matches: 11.

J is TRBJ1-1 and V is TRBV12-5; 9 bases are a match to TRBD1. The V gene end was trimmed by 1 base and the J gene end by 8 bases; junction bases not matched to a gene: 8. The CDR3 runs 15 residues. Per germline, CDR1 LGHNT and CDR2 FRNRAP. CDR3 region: CASGLETGQGSEAFF. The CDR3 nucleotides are TGTGCTAGTGGTTTGGAAACGGGACAGGGATCCGAAGCTTTCTTT.

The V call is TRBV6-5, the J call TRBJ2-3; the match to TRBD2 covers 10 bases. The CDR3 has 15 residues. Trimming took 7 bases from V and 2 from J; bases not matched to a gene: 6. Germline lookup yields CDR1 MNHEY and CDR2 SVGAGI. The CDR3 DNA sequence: TGTGCCAGCAACATAGCGGGGGGTTACACAGATACGCAGTATTTT. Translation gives CASNIAGGYTDTQYF.

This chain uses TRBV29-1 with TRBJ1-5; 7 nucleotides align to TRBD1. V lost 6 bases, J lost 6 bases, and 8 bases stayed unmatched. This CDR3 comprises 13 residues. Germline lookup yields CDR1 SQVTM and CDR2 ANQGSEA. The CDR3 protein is CSVATGVGQPQHF. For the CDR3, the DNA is TGCAGCGTGGCAACAGGGGTGGGTCAGCCCCAGCATTTT.

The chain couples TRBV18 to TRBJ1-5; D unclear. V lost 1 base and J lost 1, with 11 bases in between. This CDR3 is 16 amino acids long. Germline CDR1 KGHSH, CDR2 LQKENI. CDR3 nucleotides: TGTGCCAGCTCACCACTTCACAAATCGAGCAATCAGCCCCAGCATTTT. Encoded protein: CASSPLHKSSNQPQHF.

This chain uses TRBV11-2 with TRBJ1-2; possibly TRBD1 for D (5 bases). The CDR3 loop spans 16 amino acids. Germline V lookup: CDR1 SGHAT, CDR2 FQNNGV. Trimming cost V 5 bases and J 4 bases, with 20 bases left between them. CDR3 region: CASSPLRGSFGYGYTF. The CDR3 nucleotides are TGTGCCAGCAGCCCACTTCGGGGGTCGTTTGGCTATGGCTACACCTTC.

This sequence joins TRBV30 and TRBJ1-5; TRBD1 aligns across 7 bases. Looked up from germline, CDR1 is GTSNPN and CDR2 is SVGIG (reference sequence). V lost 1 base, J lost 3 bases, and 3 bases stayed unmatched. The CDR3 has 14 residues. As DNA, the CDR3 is TGTGCCTGGAGTGCCGGGACAGTCAATCAGCCCCAGCATTTT. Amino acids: CAWSAGTVNQPQHF.

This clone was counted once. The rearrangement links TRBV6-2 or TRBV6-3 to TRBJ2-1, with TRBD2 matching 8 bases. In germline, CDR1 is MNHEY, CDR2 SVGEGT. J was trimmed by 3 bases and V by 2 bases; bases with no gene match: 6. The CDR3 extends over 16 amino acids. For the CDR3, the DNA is TGTGCCAGCAGTTACCCCCGCGGGGGGCTCTACAATGAGCAGTTCTTC. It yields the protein CASSYPRGGLYNEQFF.

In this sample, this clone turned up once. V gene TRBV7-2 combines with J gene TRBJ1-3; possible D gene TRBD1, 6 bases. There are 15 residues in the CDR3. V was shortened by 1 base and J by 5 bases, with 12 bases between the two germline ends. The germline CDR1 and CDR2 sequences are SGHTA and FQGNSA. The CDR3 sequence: CASSLVRGVRNTIYF. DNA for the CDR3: TGTGCCAGCAGCTTAGTCAGGGGAGTGAGAAACACCATATATTTT.

CDR3 amino acids: CASSQTGQGSYGYTF. The CDR3 DNA reads as TGTGCCAGCAGTCAAACGGGACAGGGGAGCTATGGCTACACCTTC. This sequence joins TRBV28 and TRBJ1-2, with TRBD1 matching over 10 bases. The germline gives CDR1 MDHEN, CDR2 SYDVKM. The CDR3 has 15 residues. J gave up 4 bases and V 5 bases, and 7 bases lay outside the gene matches.

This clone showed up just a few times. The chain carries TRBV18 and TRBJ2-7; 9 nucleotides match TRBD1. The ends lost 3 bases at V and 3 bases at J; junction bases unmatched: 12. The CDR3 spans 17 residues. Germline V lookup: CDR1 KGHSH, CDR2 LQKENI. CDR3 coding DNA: TGTGCCAGCTCACCCCTAACAGGGGGCCTTAGACACTACGAGCAGTACTTC. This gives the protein CASSPLTGGLRHYEQYF.

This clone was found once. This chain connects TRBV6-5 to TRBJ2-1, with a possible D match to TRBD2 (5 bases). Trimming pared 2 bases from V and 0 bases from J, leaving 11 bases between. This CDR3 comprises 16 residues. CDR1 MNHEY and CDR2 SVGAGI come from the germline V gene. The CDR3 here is CASSYAGGSSYNEQFF. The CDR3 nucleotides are TGTGCCAGCAGTTACGCGGGCGGCAGCTCCTACAATGAGCAGTTCTTC.

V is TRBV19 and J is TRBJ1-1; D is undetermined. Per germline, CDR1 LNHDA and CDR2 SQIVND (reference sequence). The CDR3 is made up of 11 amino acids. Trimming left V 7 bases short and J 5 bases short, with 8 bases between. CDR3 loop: CASIKETEAFF. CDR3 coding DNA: TGTGCCAGTATCAAGGAGACTGAAGCTTTCTTT.

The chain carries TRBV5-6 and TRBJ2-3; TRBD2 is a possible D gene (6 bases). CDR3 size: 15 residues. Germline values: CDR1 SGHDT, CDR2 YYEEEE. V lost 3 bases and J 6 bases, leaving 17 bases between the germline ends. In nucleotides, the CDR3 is TGTGCCAGCAGCTCCCGCCCGACGGGGGTTGATACGCAGTATTTT. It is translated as CASSSRPTGVDTQYF.

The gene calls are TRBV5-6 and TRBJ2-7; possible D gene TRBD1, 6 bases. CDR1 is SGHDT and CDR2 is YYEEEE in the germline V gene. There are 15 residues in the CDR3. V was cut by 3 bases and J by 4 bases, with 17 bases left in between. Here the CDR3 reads CASSSHRQGWYEQYF. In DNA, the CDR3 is TGTGCCAGCAGCTCCCACAGGCAGGGGTGGTACGAGCAGTACTTC.